These T cell receptor beta chains were read from a single sample in a study of blood T cell repertoires in COVID-19. Assay used: immunoSEQ multiplex PCR; TCRdb lists only in-frame clones, some missing. In the table there are about 280,000 clones, roughly 90% of which are singletons. Sample: peripheral blood. The receptors stem from a woman aged 45 to 65 who had recovered from COVID-19. CDR3s include the opening cysteine and the closing phenylalanine or tryptophan. A D gene is named only where the DNA matches it firmly. Size is stated for part of the rows, as once, few or many counts, or as a class when the clone is expanded.

CDR3 DNA	CDR3 protein	D gene	clone size	J gene	V gene
TGTGCCTGGAGTGCTCCGTGGCTGACGGGAGGTACTGAAGCTTTCTTT	CAWSAPWLTGGTEAFF	-	-	TRBJ1-1	TRBV30
TGTGCCAGCAGTTTAGTTCAGGGTCGGGCTGAGCAGTTCTTC	CASSLVQGRAEQFF	-	once	TRBJ2-1	TRBV28
TGTGCCAGCAGCCGGGGGAATGAAAAACTGTTTTTT	CASSRGNEKLFF	-	-	TRBJ1-4	TRBV7-9
TGTGCCAGCACCTCTGGGGGGTCTGGGGCCAACGTCCTGACTTTC	CASTSGGSGANVLTF	-	-	TRBJ2-6	TRBV6-6
TGTGCCAGCTCATCCCTGGGACAGGGAAGAGGGAGCAATCAGCCCCAGCATTTT	CASSSLGQGRGSNQPQHF	TRBD1	-	TRBJ1-5	TRBV18
TGTGCCAGCAGTTACCGTACCGTGGGGGGGGCTGAAGCTTTCTTT	CASSYRTVGGAEAFF	-	-	TRBJ1-1	TRBV6-5
TGTGCCAGCAGCTTACTAGGGGCCCTTTTTTCGGGTACGCAGTATTTT	CASSLLGALFSGTQYF	-	-	TRBJ2-3	TRBV11-2
TGCGCCAGCAGCCAAGCTACCACCCACACTGAAGCTTTCTTT	CASSQATTHTEAFF	-	-	TRBJ1-1	TRBV4-1
TGTGCCAGCAGCTCCTTTACCCTCCGGACAGCTAACTATGGCTACACCTTC	CASSSFTLRTANYGYTF	-	-	TRBJ1-2	TRBV7-3
TGTGCCTGGCGGACTTTCTCTGGAAACACCATATATTTT	CAWRTFSGNTIYF	-	-	TRBJ1-3	TRBV30
TGTGCCAGCAGCAAGGACAGTGTGACAGGGGCCAACGTCCTGACTTTC	CASSKDSVTGANVLTF	-	-	TRBJ2-6	TRBV9
TGTGCCACCAGCCCGGGACAGGGCACCCGAATCTATGGCTACACCTTC	CATSPGQGTRIYGYTF	TRBD1	few	TRBJ1-2	TRBV24-1
TGCGCCAGCAGCACCACTAGCGGGAGTAACGAGCAGTACTTC	CASSTTSGSNEQYF	TRBD2	-	TRBJ2-7	TRBV5-1
TGCAGCGTTGAACTCCAGTTCCAAGAGACCCAGTACTTC	CSVELQFQETQYF	-	-	TRBJ2-5	TRBV29-1
TGTGCCAGTAGTATAAATCGGGGCTACACCTTC	CASSINRGYTF	-	-	TRBJ1-2	TRBV19
TGTGCCATCAGTGCGACGACAGGGCCAAATGAAAAACTGTTTTTT	CAISATTGPNEKLFF	TRBD1	-	TRBJ1-4	TRBV10-3
TGTGCCAGCAGCCAAGAGGTTGGAGGGTATGGGACGGTAAATACCAACTATGGCTACACCTTC	CASSQEVGGYGTVNTNYGYTF	-	-	TRBJ1-2	TRBV3-1/TRBV3-2
TGTGCCAGCAGTTTAAGCGGGAGTAGGGTTTACGAGCAGTACTTC	CASSLSGSRVYEQYF	TRBD2	-	TRBJ2-7	TRBV6-2/TRBV6-3
TGTGCCAGCAGCTGGACAGGGGTTGGTTCACCCCTCCACTTT	CASSWTGVGSPLHF	TRBD1	-	TRBJ1-6	TRBV7-8
TGCAGTGCCCGCACTCCCGAAAAACTGTTTTTT	CSARTPEKLFF	-	-	TRBJ1-4	TRBV20-1
TGTGCCAGCAGCCGACCAGAACTACCCGCCCCCATAAATCAGCCCCAGCATTTT	CASSRPELPAPINQPQHF	-	-	TRBJ1-5	TRBV3-1/TRBV3-2
TGTGCCAGCAGCTCCGTTACAAACCATGAGCAGTTCTTC	CASSSVTNHEQFF	-	-	TRBJ2-1	TRBV11-1
TGTGCCAGCAGCCGGGGGGGATTCACTGGAAACACCATATATTTT	CASSRGGFTGNTIYF	-	few	TRBJ1-3	TRBV7-2
TGTGCCAGCAGCCAAGGGGGTGGGGGGATGAACACCGGGGAGCTGTTTTTT	CASSQGGGGMNTGELFF	-	-	TRBJ2-2	TRBV4-2
TGTGCCAGCAGTGAAGCGCTCGGTCCCGGGACCTACGAGCAGTACTTC	CASSEALGPGTYEQYF	-	-	TRBJ2-7	TRBV6-1
TGTGCCAGCAGCGTAGTGGGGCAGACCTACAATGAGCAGTTCTTC	CASSVVGQTYNEQFF	-	-	TRBJ2-1	TRBV9
TGCGCCAGCAGGGTAGCTAGCACAGATACGCAGTATTTT	CASRVASTDTQYF	-	-	TRBJ2-3	TRBV5-1
TGTGCCAGTAGTGGGGCCGGCGGAAGCTCCTATAATTCACCCCTCCACTTT	CASSGAGGSSYNSPLHF	-	-	TRBJ1-6	TRBV19
TGTGCCAGCAGTGAATTCGAGGGAAATCAGCCCCAGCATTTT	CASSEFEGNQPQHF	-	-	TRBJ1-5	TRBV25-1
TGTGCCTGGAGTGTCTCAGGGAGAAACACCATATATTTT	CAWSVSGRNTIYF	-	-	TRBJ1-3	TRBV30
TGTGCCAGCAGTTTATCGATGTACAGGGTCAGCTCTGGGGCCAACGTCCTGACTTTC	CASSLSMYRVSSGANVLTF	-	few	TRBJ2-6	TRBV27
TGTGCCAGCAGTCCCTCAACAGGGGAAATTAACTATGGCTACACCTTC	CASSPSTGEINYGYTF	TRBD1	-	TRBJ1-2	TRBV27
TGTGCCAGCAGCTTAGGAGTGTTAGAGACCCAGTACTTC	CASSLGVLETQYF	-	-	TRBJ2-5	TRBV7-8
TGTGCCAGCAGTTTCCAGGGGGAGGGCTACACCTTC	CASSFQGEGYTF	TRBD1	-	TRBJ1-2	TRBV28
TGTGCCAGCAGCCCCGGCGGCGCCAACACCGGGGAGCTGTTTTTT	CASSPGGANTGELFF	-	-	TRBJ2-2	TRBV3-1/TRBV3-2
TGTGCCAGCGCGGGCCCTTCGGGGGTCAATGAGCAGTTCTTC	CASAGPSGVNEQFF	-	few	TRBJ2-1	TRBV27
TGTGCCAGTAGTGGAGGAGCGGGGGGTAACACTGAAGCTTTCTTT	CASSGGAGGNTEAFF	-	-	TRBJ1-1	TRBV19
TGTGCCAGCAGTTACTCTAGGGGGCATGGCGTCACTGAAGCTTTCTTT	CASSYSRGHGVTEAFF	TRBD1	-	TRBJ1-1	TRBV6-5
TGTGCCAGCAGCTTAAATTTACGGACCGGGGAGCTGTTTTTT	CASSLNLRTGELFF	-	-	TRBJ2-2	TRBV7-3
TGTGCCAGCAGCGAATCACCGACAGGGGTTAATGAAAAACTGTTTTTT	CASSESPTGVNEKLFF	TRBD1	-	TRBJ1-4	TRBV9
TGTGCCAGCAGAGACAGGGACAGACAGAACACTGAAGCTTTCTTT	CASRDRDRQNTEAFF	TRBD1	-	TRBJ1-1	TRBV2
TGTGCCAGCAGGAAGGACATAGTCCCTTTTGGTGGGGCCAACGTCCTGACTTTC	CASRKDIVPFGGANVLTF	-	-	TRBJ2-6	TRBV2
TGCGCCAGCAGCTTAGGACAGGGGGGGAAGACCCAGTACTTC	CASSLGQGGKTQYF	TRBD1	-	TRBJ2-5	TRBV5-1
TGTGCCAGCAGCCCACGTGGGGGAGGAACTGAAGCTTTCTTT	CASSPRGGGTEAFF	-	-	TRBJ1-1	TRBV7-8
TGTGCCAGCAGTTCAATCGGGACAGGCGGGACTGAAGCTTTCTTT	CASSSIGTGGTEAFF	TRBD1	-	TRBJ1-1	TRBV28
TGCGCCAGCAGCTTGAGTGGGGACAGGGTTGAAAAACTGTTTTTT	CASSLSGDRVEKLFF	TRBD1	few	TRBJ1-4	TRBV5-1
TGTGCCAGCAGTTTTCTTAGGGGTAACACCGGGGAGCTGTTTTTT	CASSFLRGNTGELFF	-	-	TRBJ2-2	TRBV28
TGTGCCAGCAGTTCGCTAGGGGGTACTGAAGCTTTCTTT	CASSSLGGTEAFF	-	-	TRBJ1-1	TRBV6-5
TGCGCCAGCAGCCAAGATCCACGGAGGTGGGAAAAACTGTTTTTT	CASSQDPRRWEKLFF	-	-	TRBJ1-4	TRBV4-1
TGTGCCAGCAGCTTTATAGGGGAAAATTCACCCCTCCACTTT	CASSFIGENSPLHF	-	-	TRBJ1-6	TRBV7-2
TGTGCCAGCTCACCGAACAGGGGAGGCCAAGAGACCCAGTACTTC	CASSPNRGGQETQYF	-	-	TRBJ2-5	TRBV18
TGTGCCAGCAGCTTAGGTGAGGGACTGAGCTACAATGAGCAGTTCTTC	CASSLGEGLSYNEQFF	-	once	TRBJ2-1	TRBV7-9
TGTGCCAGCAGTTACTCTGGGGCTCGGGACAGAAATCAGCCCCAGCATTTT	CASSYSGARDRNQPQHF	TRBD1	-	TRBJ1-5	TRBV6-2/TRBV6-3
TGTGCCAGCAGTTCGCTGGGGCGCGCGACGGGCACTGAAGCTTTCTTT	CASSSLGRATGTEAFF	-	-	TRBJ1-1	TRBV6-5
TGTGCCAGCAGCCCTTACACCGGGGAGCTGTTTTTT	CASSPYTGELFF	-	-	TRBJ2-2	TRBV3-1/TRBV3-2
TGTGCCAGCAGTCAAAGGGGGATCACTGAAGCTTTCTTT	CASSQRGITEAFF	-	few	TRBJ1-1	TRBV6-5
TGTGCCAGCGGGGGACAGGGGATTGAAAAACTGTTTTTT	CASGGQGIEKLFF	TRBD1	-	TRBJ1-4	TRBV2
TGTGCCAGCAGCCCCGGACTGGGAGGCGAGCAGTACTTC	CASSPGLGGEQYF	-	-	TRBJ2-7	TRBV11-3
TGTGCCAGCAGCGCCACAGTTACGAACACTGAAGCTTTCTTT	CASSATVTNTEAFF	-	-	TRBJ1-1	TRBV9